This TCR beta chain was recorded in a study of radiation and T cells in renal cell carcinoma. Time point described: blood 2 weeks post-SBRT. The treatment was: 15 Gy SBRT to primary tumor, nephrectomy 4 weeks later. Radiation-treated patients gave blood at baseline, week 2 and week 4. Clear cell pathology was present in this patient's renal cell carcinoma. V lost 5 bases to trimming and J lost 2 bases, with 13 bases between them. Germline CDR1 LNHDA, CDR2 SQIVND (reference sequence). The CDR3 totals 16 residues. Assay used: immunoSEQ multiplex PCR; TCRdb lists only in-frame clones, some missing. The repertoire has some 120,000 clones, around 89% of them found once; the top ten carry around 6%.

The source was blood, collected from a patient whose treatment included radiotherapy and nephrectomy. The sequence derives from a woman in her 70s with renal cell carcinoma. The chain carries TRBV19 and TRBJ2-6; D uncertain. CDR3 sequence: CASSSDHKTGANVLTF. The DNA of the CDR3 is TGTGCCAGTAGTTCCGATCACAAGACTGGGGCCAACGTCCTGACTTTC.